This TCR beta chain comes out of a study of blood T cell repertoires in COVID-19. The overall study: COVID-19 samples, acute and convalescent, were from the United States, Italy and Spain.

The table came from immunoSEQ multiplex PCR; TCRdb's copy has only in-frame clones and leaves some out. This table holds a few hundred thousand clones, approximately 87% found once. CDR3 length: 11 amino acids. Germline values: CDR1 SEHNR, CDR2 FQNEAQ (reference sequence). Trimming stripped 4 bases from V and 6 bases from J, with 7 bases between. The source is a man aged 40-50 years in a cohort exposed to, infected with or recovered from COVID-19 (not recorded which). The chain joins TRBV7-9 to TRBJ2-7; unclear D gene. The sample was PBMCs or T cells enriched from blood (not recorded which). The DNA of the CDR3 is TGTGCCAGCAGCTCCAAGAGCGAGCAGTACTTC. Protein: CASSSKSEQYF.